This entry describes one T cell receptor beta chain. Its cognate antigen has yet to be identified. No clone much larger than this one lies a single base away; base qualities are absent. The sample was run on an Illumina HiSeq 1500. TCRdb itself trimmed the public reads at Q25 with fastp, ran MiXCR and retained productive beta chains. Every entry covers one CDR3 protein and lists the most common genes and DNA from its rows. The sample contains about 400,000 distinct CDR3 sequences, approximately 18% of them found a single time. 8.7% of the sample is in the top ten clones. This sample was included in a study of T cell repertoires in cytomegalovirus infection (dated by TCRdb to between 2018 and 2021). For context, the study as a whole: Donor HLA type was relevant to the analysis, as public TCR beta signatures indicated carriage of CMV infection together with the matching HLA type.

What the work shows at the level of the full study, not this receptor alone: Carriers of CMV infection plus the relevant HLA type were discriminated by the cumulative frequency of public TCR beta family members in the study cohort and in an independent approximately 360-donor cohort. The ex vivo response was dominated by HLA-C-restricted CMV-specific TCR beta clonotypes, which also provided the single most frequent clonotype in two of eight donors.

Input material: PBMCs. This clonotype was sampled from a human donor in good health (CMV status not recorded). Some clones in this sample may be carry-over from other donors' samples.

The CDR3 region: CASSYAWRGRETQYF. The DNA sequence is given as TGTGCCAGCAGTTACGCCTGGAGGGGGAGGGAGACCCAGTACTTC. Here the chain combines TRBV6-5 and TRBJ2-5; the D gene cannot be resolved beyond TRBD1 or TRBD2, each matching 6 bases. V lost 2 bases and J lost 5 bases; the stretch between them is 15 bases long. The CDR3 has 15 amino acids, counting the end cysteine and phenylalanine. The retained sequence is limited to the CDR3, 45 bases, with the frame set at the first base. Based on the germline V gene, the CDR1 and CDR2 sequences are MNHEY and SVGAGI.